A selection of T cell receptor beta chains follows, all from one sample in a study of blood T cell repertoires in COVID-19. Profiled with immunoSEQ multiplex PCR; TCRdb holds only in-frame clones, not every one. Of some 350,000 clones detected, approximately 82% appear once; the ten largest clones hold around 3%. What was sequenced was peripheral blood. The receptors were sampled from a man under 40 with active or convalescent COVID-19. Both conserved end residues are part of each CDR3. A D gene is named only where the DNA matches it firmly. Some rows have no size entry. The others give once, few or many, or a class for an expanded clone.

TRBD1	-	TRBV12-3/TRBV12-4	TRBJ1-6	TGTGCGGCGGGACAGGGAAATTCACCCCTCCACTTT	CAAGQGNSPLHF
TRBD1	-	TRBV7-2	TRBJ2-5	TGTGCCAGCAGCCCCAGGACAGGGGAAGAGACCCAGTACTTC	CASSPRTGEETQYF
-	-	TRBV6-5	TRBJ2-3	TGTGCCAGCACCCTCTCTATCGGCACAGATACGCAGTATTTT	CASTLSIGTDTQYF
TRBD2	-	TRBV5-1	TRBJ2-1	TGCGCCAGCGCCCTGGACAGGACTAGCGGTTACAATGAGCAGTTCTTC	CASALDRTSGYNEQFF
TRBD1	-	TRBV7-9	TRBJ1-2	TGTGCCAGCAGCTTAGAGGGACAGCCTCTGTATGGCTACACCTTC	CASSLEGQPLYGYTF
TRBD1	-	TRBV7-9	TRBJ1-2	TGTGCCAGCAGCCTCCTGACAGGGGGCGGGGGTGGCTACACCTTC	CASSLLTGGGGGYTF
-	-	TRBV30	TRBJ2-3	TGTGCCTGGAGCACAGGGTCAGATACGCAGTATTTT	CAWSTGSDTQYF
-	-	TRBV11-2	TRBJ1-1	TGTGCCAGCAGCGTGACAGTGAACACTGAAGCTTTCTTT	CASSVTVNTEAFF
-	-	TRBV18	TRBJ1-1	TGTGCCAGCTCATCCCTAGTGGGGGCCAGGGCTGAAGCTTTCTTT	CASSSLVGARAEAFF
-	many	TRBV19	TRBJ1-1	TGTGCCAGTACCTCGAACACTGAAGCTTTCTTT	CASTSNTEAFF
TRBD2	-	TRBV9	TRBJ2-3	TGTGCCAGCAGCGTAGTCCAACTAGCGGGTAAAGATACGCAGTATTTT	CASSVVQLAGKDTQYF
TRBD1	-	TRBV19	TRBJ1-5	TGTGCCAGTCGACAGGGATCTTATCAGCCCCAGCATTTT	CASRQGSYQPQHF
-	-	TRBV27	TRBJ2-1	TGTGCCAGCAGTTTATCCCCCGTAGCGGTCCAAGTATCCAATGAGCAGTTCTTC	CASSLSPVAVQVSNEQFF
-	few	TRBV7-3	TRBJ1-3	TGTGCCAGCAGTACAGACATCGGAAACACCATATATTTT	CASSTDIGNTIYF
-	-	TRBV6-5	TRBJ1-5	TGTGCCAGCAATAGACAGGATCAGCCCCAGCATTTT	CASNRQDQPQHF
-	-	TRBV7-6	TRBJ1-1	TGTGCCAGCAGCCCAGCCCCCGGGGGGATGAACACTGAAGCTTTCTTT	CASSPAPGGMNTEAFF
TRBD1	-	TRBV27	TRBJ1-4	TGTGCCAGCAGTTTCGGGACAGGGGTTGAAAAACTGTTTTTT	CASSFGTGVEKLFF
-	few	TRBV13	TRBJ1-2	TGTGCCAGCAGCCCCCGGACAGTTGGAAACGATGGCTACACCTTC	CASSPRTVGNDGYTF
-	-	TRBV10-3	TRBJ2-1	TGTGCCGTCGTTGGAGTCAATGAGCAGTTCTTC	CAVVGVNEQFF
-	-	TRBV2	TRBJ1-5	TGTGCCAGCAGGCAGGGCTATAGCAATCAGCCCCAGCATTTT	CASRQGYSNQPQHF
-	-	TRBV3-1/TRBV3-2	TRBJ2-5	TGTGCCAGCAGCCAAGTCAAACCCCCAGGGGGGGAGACCCAGTACTTC	CASSQVKPPGGETQYF
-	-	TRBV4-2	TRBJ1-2	TGTGCCAGCAGCCAAGCAAGAGAGGTCGACTATGGCTACACCTTC	CASSQAREVDYGYTF
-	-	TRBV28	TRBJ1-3	TGTGCCAGCAGCTTAGACTGGAGAGCGGGAAACACCATATATTTT	CASSLDWRAGNTIYF
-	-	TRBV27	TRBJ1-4	TGTGCCAGCAGTCCAGGAAGTAATGAAAAACTGTTTTTT	CASSPGSNEKLFF
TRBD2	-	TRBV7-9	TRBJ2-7	TGTGCCAGCAGCAGGACTAGCGGCTCCTACGAGCAGTACTTC	CASSRTSGSYEQYF
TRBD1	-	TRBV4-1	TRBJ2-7	TGCGCCAGCAGCCAAGTGCTTACAGGGGCACACGAGCAGTACTTC	CASSQVLTGAHEQYF
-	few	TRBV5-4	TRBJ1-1	TGTGCCAGCAGCTTGGCGGGGGGGACTTGGAACACTGAAGCTTTCTTT	CASSLAGGTWNTEAFF
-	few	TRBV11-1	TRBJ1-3	TGTGCCAGCAGCCGTGACAGCTTCTCGTCTCTGTATTTT	CASSRDSFSSLYF
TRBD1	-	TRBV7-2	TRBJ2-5	TGTGCCAGCAGGGACAGGGGAAAAGAGACCCAGTACTTC	CASRDRGKETQYF
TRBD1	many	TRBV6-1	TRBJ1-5	TGTGCCAGCAGTGATTTCGGACAGGGTGGGTTTTCCAATCAGCCCCAGCATTTT	CASSDFGQGGFSNQPQHF
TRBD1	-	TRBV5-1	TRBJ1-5	TGCGCCAGCAGTTTGACAGGGGGCAATCAGCCCCAGCATTTT	CASSLTGGNQPQHF
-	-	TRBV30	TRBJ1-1	TGTGCCTGGTCGGGGGTTTCGACTTGGGACACTGAAGCTTTCTTT	CAWSGVSTWDTEAFF
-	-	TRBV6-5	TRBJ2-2	TGTGCCAGTCCGCGAGTCCGAAGAGGCGGGGAGCTGTTTTTT	CASPRVRRGGELFF